The 15 T cell receptor beta chains reported below all come from one sample, sequenced in a study of regulatory T cells in long-lasting Graves disease. Time point: newly diagnosed GD, antithyroid drugs for less than 3 months. The TCR library was prepared using RNA isolated from PBMCs. According to the study, TCR beta libraries were built with iRepertoire HTBI primers and CDR3-region Arm-PCR. MiXCR, applied by TCRdb to the multiplex PCR reads, yields one record per CDR3 protein. The sample includes around 450,000 distinct CDR3 sequences, 15% seen only once; the top ten take about 8.3%. These data are also associated with another study on T cells in Graves' hyperthyroidism and ophthalmopathy.

Sequenced here: peripheral blood mononuclear cells (PBMCs), sampled at new diagnosis, from a patient treated with antithyroid drugs. These receptors came from a woman aged 40 to 50 with Graves disease.

This clonotype was picked up many times. The genes are TRBV3-1 and TRBJ2-5; tentatively, D is TRBD2 (5 bases). V was trimmed by 5 bases and J by 9 bases, leaving 10 bases between them. Germline V lookup: CDR1 LGHDT, CDR2 YNNKEL (reference sequence). CDR3 length equals 11 residues. As DNA, the CDR3 is TGTGCCAGCAGCAACTCCGGGGCCCAGTACTTC. As protein: CASSNSGAQYF.

V usage is TRBV28 and J usage is TRBJ2-1, with D unresolved. Germline CDR1 and CDR2: MDHEN and SYDVKM. With 5 bases removed from V and 8 bases from J, the gap between germline ends came to 16 bases. CDR3 length equals 14 residues. The chain's CDR3 is CASSHIASPHEQFF. In DNA form, the CDR3 reads TGTGCCAGCAGTCATATTGCCTCCCCGCATGAGCAGTTCTTC.

Ten or more counts support this clonotype. V gene TRBV6-1 combines with J gene TRBJ2-1; TRBD1 matches 9 bases. Germline-derived CDR1 and CDR2 are MNHNS and SASEGT. The CDR3 is 16 amino acids. V gave up 4 bases and J gave up 4 bases; unmatched junction bases: 8. CDR3 nucleotide sequence: TGTGCCAGCAGTGCTTATACAGGGGGCGAATACAATGAGCAGTTCTTC. Protein sequence: CASSAYTGGEYNEQFF.

This clonotype has just a few counts. This chain connects TRBV10-2 to TRBJ1-5; TRBD1 matches at 7 bases. Germline assignment: CDR1 WSHSY and CDR2 SAAADI. This CDR3 contains 16 residues. The J segment lost 0 bases and the V segment lost 1 base, leaving 3 bases of the junction unmatched. The CDR3 protein is CASSEWTGTSNQPQHF. CDR3 in DNA: TGCGCCAGCAGTGAGTGGACAGGTACTAGCAATCAGCCCCAGCATTTT.

In this sample, this clonotype turned up a few times. J is TRBJ2-3 and V is TRBV5-1, with TRBD2 as a possible D gene (6 bases). CDR3 size: 15 residues. V lost 4 bases and J 2 bases, leaving 14 bases between the germline ends. Germline values: CDR1 SGHRS, CDR2 YFSETQ. CDR3 DNA sequence: TGCGCCAGCAGCGTCGGGGACTGGGACACAGATACGCAGTATTTT. Amino acid sequence: CASSVGDWDTDTQYF.

This clonotype has ten or more counts. The CDR3 reads CASSLAGGTLTGELFF. Here the CDR3 DNA reads TGTGCCAGCAGCCTCGCGGGAGGAACCCTCACCGGGGAGCTGTTTTTT. The V call is TRBV7-8, the J call TRBJ2-2, with TRBD2 matching 8 bases. Germline loops: CDR1 SGHVS, CDR2 FQNEAQ. This CDR3 comprises 16 residues. The trim removed 5 bases at V and 4 bases at J, leaving 9 bases unmatched.

The chain recombines TRBV20-1 with TRBJ2-7; D unresolved. Per germline, CDR1 DFQATT and CDR2 SNEGSKA (reference sequence). Trimming shortened V by 5 bases and J by 0 bases, and 14 bases separated the two germline ends. CDR3 size: 14 residues. The CDR3 spells CSAPGPASSYEQYF. In DNA form, the CDR3 reads TGCAGTGCTCCGGGCCCAGCTTCCTCCTACGAGCAGTACTTC.

This clonotype was counted ten times or more. The chain recombines TRBV6-5 with TRBJ2-5; 8 bases are a match to TRBD1. The CDR3 extends over 19 amino acids. V was clipped by 2 bases and J by 0 bases; unmatched bases: 14. Germline V lookup: CDR1 MNHEY, CDR2 SVGAGI. In DNA form, the CDR3 reads TGTGCCAGCAGTTACCCCAGGACAGGGCGGCGGGTTTACCAAGAGACCCAGTACTTC. Encoded protein: CASSYPRTGRRVYQETQYF.

This clonotype turned up a few times. The chain employs TRBV10-2 and TRBJ2-1, with 8 bases that match TRBD1. Losses at the gene ends were 6 bases for V and 1 base for J; bases not matched to a gene: 5. The germline CDR1 and CDR2 sequences are WSHSY and SAAADI. This CDR3 spans 15 amino acids. The CDR3 sequence is CASREGQGSYNEQFF. The CDR3 DNA reads TGCGCCAGCAGGGAAGGACAGGGTTCCTACAATGAGCAGTTCTTC.

This clonotype was seen more than once but under ten times. This chain links TRBV18 with TRBJ1-2; D possibly corresponds to TRBD1 (5 bases). This CDR3 spans 13 amino acids. Germline CDR1 is KGHSH and CDR2 is LQKENI. V gave up 4 bases and J gave up 3 bases, with 9 bases separating them. The CDR3 bases are TGTGCCAGCTCACGGGACGGATACTATGGCTACACCTTC. Protein product: CASSRDGYYGYTF.

Written as DNA, the CDR3 is TGTGCCAGCAGTGAAGCGATGGGCAAGAGGTACACTGAAGCTTTCTTT. This sequence encodes CASSEAMGKRYTEAFF. This chain joins TRBV2 and TRBJ1-1; D gene ambiguous. Germline loops: CDR1 SNHLY, CDR2 FYNNEI. The germline V and J ends were trimmed by 0 bases and 3 bases, with 14 bases remaining between them. The CDR3 extends over 16 amino acids.

In its sample, this clonotype was seen many times. V usage is TRBV24-1 and J usage is TRBJ2-1; a weak D match, TRBD1 (6 bases). Trimming removed 8 bases from V and 7 bases from J, with 20 bases in between. CDR3 size: 15 residues. Germline V gene data show CDR1 as KGHDR and CDR2 as SFDVKD. The CDR3 bases are TGTGCCACCAATAATCGGGACACCTCTTTTAATGAGCAGTTCTTC. Encoded protein: CATNNRDTSFNEQFF.

To note about this clonotype: At one end, the junction sequence differs from germline, possibly due to a read error. The genes are TRBV7-6 and TRBJ1-3, with D perhaps matching TRBD1 (6 bases). The CDR3 is 16 residues long. Germline lookup yields CDR1 SGHVS and CDR2 FNYEAQ. The CDR3 spells CASSSGHLNSGNTICF. The CDR3 region has the DNA TGTGCCAGCAGCTCGGGACACCTCAACTCTGGAAACACCATATGTTTT.

The table lists this clonotype with many counts. The chain employs TRBV18 and TRBJ1-1; maybe TRBD1 (5 bases). V gave up 1 base and J gave up 0 bases, with 9 bases separating them. The CDR3 contains 15 residues. Germline assignment: CDR1 KGHSH and CDR2 LQKENI. The CDR3 DNA reads TGTGCCAGCTCACCACTTCCACAGGTGAACACTGAAGCTTTCTTT. It yields the protein CASSPLPQVNTEAFF. Full variable domain (outside the CDR3, taken from reference TRBV18 and TRBJ1-1): NAGVMQNPRHLVRRRGQEARLRCSPMKGHSHVYWYRQLPEEGLKFMVYLQKENIIDESGMPKERFSAEFPKEGPSILRIQQVVRGDSAAYFCASSPLPQVNTEAFFGQGTRLTVV.

The table lists this clonotype with many counts. The chain links TRBV27 to TRBJ2-3; D remains ambiguous. The ends were cut back, 2 bases at V and 6 bases at J, with 12 bases in the middle. This CDR3 comprises 14 residues. CDR1 and CDR2 from the germline V gene are MNHEY and SMNVEV (reference sequence). The CDR3, as DNA: TGTGCCAGCAGTTTAACCACTTTTTCCGATACGCAGTATTTT. Protein product: CASSLTTFSDTQYF.